Below, 21 T cell receptor beta chains from the same sample are listed, as sequenced in a study of T cell responses to AZD1222 COVID-19 vaccine. Some clones are missing from TCRdb's copy, which holds only in-frame ones; the method was immunoSEQ multiplex PCR. The sample contains about 93,000 clones, just under 90% of which appear only once. This specimen consisted of peripheral blood, obtained on day 0 of MenACWY control vaccination. All receptors come from an adult in good health.

In nucleotides, the CDR3 is TGCGCCAGCAGTGAGTCGGCATCGGAGACCCAGTACTTC. Residues: CASSESASETQYF. The chain employs TRBV10-2 and TRBJ2-5, with unresolved D. The CDR3 has 13 residues. The V gene's germline CDR1 is WSHSY and CDR2 SAAADI. V gave up 0 bases and J gave up 5 bases, with 7 bases separating them.

This chain connects TRBV9 to TRBJ2-7; 9 bases fit TRBD1. There are 16 residues in the CDR3. V lost 0 bases and J lost 2; bases outside the gene matches: 6. Germline loops: CDR1 SGDLS, CDR2 YYNGEE. The DNA of the CDR3 is TGTGCCAGCAGCGTAGCCGGCGGGACAGGGACCTACGAGCAGTACTTC. This translates into CASSVAGGTGTYEQYF.

CDR3 residues: CASSLGYLHRTGDFEQYF. The CDR3 nucleotides read TGCGCCAGCAGCCTGGGGTACCTCCACCGGACAGGGGACTTCGAGCAGTACTTC. The chain links TRBV5-1 to TRBJ2-7; 9 bases align to TRBD1. The length of the CDR3 is 18 residues. Per the germline V gene, CDR1 is SGHRS and CDR2 is YFSETQ. V shed 4 bases, J shed 6 bases, and the junction held 20 bases outside the gene matches.

This clone has a single count. The genes are TRBV29-1 and TRBJ1-3; D unresolved. Germline V gene sequence: CDR1 SQVTM, CDR2 ANQGSEA. The CDR3 sequence is 12 residues long. Trimming pared 4 bases from V and 2 bases from J, leaving 6 bases between. The CDR3 DNA reads TGCAGCGTTGCCGGTACTGGAAACACCATATATTTT. It yields the protein CSVAGTGNTIYF.

V usage is TRBV15 and J usage is TRBJ2-3; perhaps TRBD2 as D (6 bases). This CDR3 contains 15 residues. Germline V lookup: CDR1 LNHNV, CDR2 YYDKDF (reference sequence). The ends were cut back, 0 bases at V and 12 bases at J, with 19 bases in the middle. The CDR3 DNA follows: TGTGCCACCAGCAGAGACGCGTCGGGACTTACGGCACAGTATTTT. Amino acids: CATSRDASGLTAQYF. Full variable domain (missing parts from reference TRBV15 and TRBJ2-3): DAMVIQNPRYQVTQFGKPVTLSCSQTLNHNVMYWYQQKSSQAPKLLFHYYDKDFNNEADTPDNFQSRRPNTSFCFLDIRSPGLGDTAMYLCATSRDASGLTAQYFGPGTRLTVL.

This chain connects TRBV9 to TRBJ2-5, with D perhaps matching TRBD1 (6 bases). The CDR3 is made up of 15 amino acids. V lost 5 bases and J 3 bases, leaving 17 bases between the germline ends. CDR1 is SGDLS and CDR2 is YYNGEE in the germline V gene. The CDR3 spells CASSVSGVAKETQYF. The CDR3 DNA is TGTGCCAGCAGTGTCTCAGGGGTGGCTAAAGAGACCCAGTACTTC. Based on the CDR3 plus reference TRBV9 and TRBJ2-5, the full variable domain is DSGVTQTPKHLITATGQRVTLRCSPRSGDLSVYWYQQSLDQGLQFLIQYYNGEERAKGNILERFSAQQFPDLHSELNLSSLELGDSALYFCASSVSGVAKETQYFGPGTRLLVL.

J is TRBJ2-1 and V is TRBV7-8, with TRBD2 identical over 11 bases. The CDR3 totals 17 residues. J was trimmed by 8 bases and V by 1 base; bases with no gene match: 10. From germline, CDR1 is SGHVS and CDR2 FQNEAQ. For the CDR3, the DNA is TGTGCCAGCAGCTTAGACCCCCTAGCGGGGGGCTTTGATGAGCAGTTCTTC. Protein sequence: CASSLDPLAGGFDEQFF.

The V gene is TRBV3-1 (or the pseudogene TRBV3-2), the J gene TRBJ1-4; TRBD1 matches at 9 bases. The CDR3 covers 15 residues. The germline CDR1 and CDR2 sequences are LGHDT and YNNKEL (reference sequence). V lost 3 bases, J lost 8 bases, and 7 bases stayed unmatched. The CDR3 DNA is TGTGCCAGCAGCCAGAGACAGGGGGGCAACGAAAAACTGTTTTTT. Its protein is CASSQRQGGNEKLFF.

Written as DNA, the CDR3 is TGTGCCAGCAGTTTAGAGGGGACAGGGGGGTTCACTGGGGCCAACGTCCTGACTTTC. It yields the protein CASSLEGTGGFTGANVLTF. The rearrangement links TRBV27 to TRBJ2-6, with 11 bases matching TRBD1. The CDR3 extends over 19 amino acids. Germline CDR1 is MNHEY and CDR2 is SMNVEV (reference sequence). Trimming cost V 2 bases and J 2 bases; bases outside gene matches: 8.

Only a few counts were recorded for this clone. This sequence joins TRBV9 and TRBJ2-7; 8 positions match TRBD2. V was pared by 7 bases and J by 4 bases, with 4 bases of the junction left unmatched. This CDR3 spans 12 amino acids. Germline V lookup: CDR1 SGDLS, CDR2 YYNGEE. The CDR3 here is CASGGGTYEQYF. CDR3 bases: TGTGCCAGCGGCGGGGGGACATACGAGCAGTACTTC.

This chain uses TRBV12-3 or TRBV12-4 with TRBJ2-2; unclear D gene. This CDR3 is 12 amino acids long. V dropped 6 bases and J dropped 8 bases, with 10 bases sitting between them. CDR3 loop: CASSYLRGELFF. DNA of the CDR3: TGTGCCAGCAGCTATCTACGTGGGGAGCTGTTTTTT.

The chain couples TRBV18 to TRBJ2-1, with 8 positions matching TRBD1. There are 16 residues in the CDR3. V lost 5 bases to trimming and J lost 8 bases; unmatched junction nucleotides: 14. The germline V gene has CDR1 KGHSH and CDR2 LQKENI. In DNA form, the CDR3 reads TGTGCCAGCTCATCGAGAACCGGACAGGGTCTCCATGAGCAGTTCTTC. Encoded protein: CASSSRTGQGLHEQFF. The entire variable domain, with the rest obtained from reference TRBV18 and TRBJ2-1, is as follows: NAGVMQNPRHLVRRRGQEARLRCSPMKGHSHVYWYRQLPEEGLKFMVYLQKENIIDESGMPKERFSAEFPKEGPSILRIQQVVRGDSAAYFCASSSRTGQGLHEQFFGPGTRLTVL.

V is TRBV7-8 and J is TRBJ1-2; D is undetermined. Germline V CDR1 and CDR2: SGHVS, FQNEAQ. The length of the CDR3 is 14 residues. Trimming took 4 bases from V and 3 from J, leaving 12 bases between them. The CDR3 nucleotides are TGTGCCAGCAGCTCAACAGAAACCCACTATGGCTACACCTTC. This translates into CASSSTETHYGYTF.

This clone was counted a single time. The chain has TRBV5-4 and TRBJ1-4; 9 bases match TRBD1. The CDR3 is 13 residues long. Per germline, CDR1 SGHNT and CDR2 YYREEE (reference sequence). Trimming took 7 bases from V and 7 from J; bases not matched to a gene: 5. CDR3 sequence: CASGGQGSEKLFF. The CDR3 coding sequence is TGTGCCAGCGGGGGACAGGGTTCTGAAAAACTGTTTTTT.

This sequence joins TRBV7-2 and TRBJ2-3; possibly TRBD1 for D (6 bases). Germline V lookup: CDR1 SGHTA, CDR2 FQGNSA. Trimming took 1 base from V and 4 from J, leaving 12 bases between them. The CDR3 consists of 15 residues. CDR3 protein: CASSLGGQSADTQYF. CDR3 DNA sequence: TGTGCCAGCAGCTTAGGGGGGCAGAGCGCAGATACGCAGTATTTT.

This clone was found a few times. The CDR3 loop reads CASSPVISSSPDGYTF. The CDR3 bases are TGTGCCAGCAGTCCGGTAATAAGCTCGAGTCCGGACGGCTACACCTTC. The chain is built from TRBV6-2 or TRBV6-3 and TRBJ1-2; no clear D gene. CDR3 size: 16 residues. Trimming shortened V by 5 bases and J by 8 bases, and 24 bases separated the two germline ends. Germline V gives CDR1 MNHEY, CDR2 SVGEGT.

The chain carries TRBV11-2 and TRBJ2-7; no clear D. Germline V CDR1 and CDR2: SGHAT, FQNNGV. Trimming left V 0 bases short and J 3 bases short, with 12 bases between. This CDR3 has 15 amino acids. CDR3 nucleotides: TGTGCCAGCAGCTTAGAGGCGAACTTTGACTACGAGCAGTACTTC. Its protein product is CASSLEANFDYEQYF.

The chain uses TRBV7-2 and TRBJ1-2; 11 positions agree with TRBD1. This CDR3 region has 16 residues. Germline CDR1 reads SGHTA; CDR2 reads FQGNSA. V gave up 1 base and J gave up 1 base; unmatched junction bases: 2. DNA of the CDR3: TGTGCCAGCAGCTTAGGGACAGGGGGCGATAACTATGGCTACACCTTC. Translated, it gives CASSLGTGGDNYGYTF.

This rearrangement joins TRBV5-1 to TRBJ2-5; 14 bases align to TRBD2. The germline gives CDR1 SGHRS, CDR2 YFSETQ. The junction had 3 bases not matched to a gene; V was cut back by 4 bases and J by 1 base. CDR3 length equals 16 residues. The CDR3 region has the DNA TGCGCCAGCAGCCTCGGGACTAGCGGGAGCCAAGAGACCCAGTACTTC. Translated: CASSLGTSGSQETQYF.

The chain joins TRBV27 to TRBJ1-5; no firm D call. V was trimmed by 2 bases and J by 6 bases, leaving 17 bases between them. CDR1 MNHEY and CDR2 SMNVEV come from the germline V gene (reference sequence). CDR3 length: 16 residues. The CDR3 here is CASSLISRDNIQPQHF. CDR3 DNA: TGTGCCAGCAGTTTAATAAGTAGAGACAACATTCAGCCCCAGCATTTT.

The chain is built from TRBV12-3 or TRBV12-4 and TRBJ1-5; D gene ambiguous. The germline V and J ends were trimmed by 3 bases and 7 bases, with 7 bases remaining between them. The CDR3 sequence is 12 residues long. The CDR3 coding sequence is TGTGCCAGCAGTTTTTACAACCAGCCCCAGCATTTT. Its protein is CASSFYNQPQHF.